This T cell receptor (beta chain) was captured in a study of beta chain features in type 1 diabetes. Expressed TCRB transcripts were sequenced, since all the RNA that had been isolated was reverse transcribed. Clones were read by immunoSEQ multiplex PCR, and TCRdb kept only the in-frame ones, dropping some. The table lists 900,000 or so clones, about a sixth of them singletons. This clone came up a few times. Sequencing input: naive CD4+ T cells from blood. The sequence derives from a woman in her late teens or twenties in good health.

The CDR3 coding sequence is TGCAGCGTTGGAACCGGGACAGGGGTCATCGAGCAGTACTTC. Translated, it gives CSVGTGTGVIEQYF. The rearrangement links TRBV29-1 to TRBJ2-7; TRBD1 agrees at 10 bases. CDR3 length: 14 amino acids. The trim removed 4 bases at V and 6 bases at J, leaving 9 bases unmatched. Germline CDR1 SQVTM, CDR2 ANQGSEA.